Each of the 11 T cell receptor beta chains below was sequenced from the same sample in a study of cytomegalovirus exposure and HLA in healthy donors. 60 Vbeta and 13 Jbeta primers were used in PCR. Using immunoSEQ multiplex PCR, the repertoire was profiled, and TCRdb retains in-frame clones only, with some absent. The sample shows more than 85,000 clones, around 80% of them seen only once. The sequenced sample consisted of PBMCs. The source of these receptors is a male donor in good health and CMV-seronegative.

V and J are TRBV11-2 and TRBJ1-1; D is perhaps TRBD1 (5 bases). This CDR3 is built from 15 residues. Trimming pared 2 bases from V and 3 bases from J, leaving 13 bases between. CDR1 and CDR2 (germline): SGHAT, FQNNGV. As DNA, the CDR3 is TGTGCCAGCAGCTTACAGGGTGTGGGGTACACTGAAGCTTTCTTT. It encodes CASSLQGVGYTEAFF.

This chain connects TRBV7-9 to TRBJ2-5; maybe TRBD2 (6 bases). Between the trimmed V and J ends, which lost 3 bases and 5 bases, there was a span of 13 bases. Germline CDR1 reads SEHNR; CDR2 reads FQNEAQ (reference sequence). The CDR3 is 14 amino acids. The CDR3 DNA reads as TGTGCCAGCAGCTTGGGGGGTGGCACGGAGACCCAGTACTTC. It specifies CASSLGGGTETQYF.

The rearrangement links TRBV5-1 to TRBJ2-2, with TRBD2 identical over 10 bases. Germline V gene data show CDR1 as SGHRS and CDR2 as YFSETQ. With V trimmed by 1 base and J by 3 bases, 3 bases remained unmatched. The CDR3 is 16 residues long. Here the CDR3 reads CASSLLAGDDTGELFF. CDR3 sequence (DNA): TGCGCCAGCAGCTTGCTAGCGGGAGATGACACCGGGGAGCTGTTTTTT.

The rearrangement links TRBV4-2 to TRBJ2-6; possibly TRBD1 for D (6 bases). Trimming took 0 bases from V and 2 from J, leaving 8 bases between them. Germline V gene sequence: CDR1 LGHNA, CDR2 YNFKEQ. CDR3 length equals 16 residues. The CDR3 sequence: CASSQEGAPGANVLTF. The CDR3 region has the DNA TGTGCCAGCAGCCAAGAGGGGGCGCCTGGGGCCAACGTCCTGACTTTC.

This rearrangement joins TRBV7-9 to TRBJ2-7; D may be TRBD2 (6 bases). The CDR3 runs 17 residues. Germline assignment: CDR1 SEHNR and CDR2 FQNEAQ (reference sequence). Deletions cut 4 bases from V and 2 bases from J, with 21 bases between. This CDR3 is CASSSNRGGIVTYEQYF. The CDR3 nucleotides are TGTGCCAGCAGCTCCAATCGGGGCGGGATAGTAACCTACGAGCAGTACTTC.

About this clone: Sequence at one end of the junction differs from germline and may be a read error. The CDR3 region is CASSDIPGQGPEAQYF. As DNA, the CDR3 is TGTGCCAGCAGCGACATTCCGGGACAGGGGCCAGAGGCCCAGTACTTC. This rearrangement joins TRBV28 to TRBJ2-5, with TRBD1 matching 10 bases. The CDR3 is made up of 16 amino acids. Germline CDR1 reads MDHEN; CDR2 reads SYDVKM.

The rearrangement uses TRBV5-1 and TRBJ2-1, with 9 positions matching TRBD2. This CDR3 region has 18 residues. V lost 3 bases, J lost 0 bases, and 10 bases stayed unmatched. Per the germline V gene, CDR1 is SGHRS and CDR2 is YFSETQ. As DNA, the CDR3 is TGCGCCAGCAGCTCGGGACTAGCCAGCAGAAGCTCCTACAATGAGCAGTTCTTC. Residues: CASSSGLASRSSYNEQFF.

This clone appeared a few times. This sequence joins TRBV4-1 and TRBJ2-4, with TRBD2 identical over 8 bases. The CDR3 covers 16 residues. Germline-derived CDR1 and CDR2 are MGHRA and YSYEKL. V was clipped by 1 base and J by 6 bases; unmatched bases: 8. CDR3: CASSQAGTSLVNIQYF. The CDR3 coding sequence is TGCGCCAGCAGCCAAGCAGGGACTAGTCTGGTAAACATTCAGTACTTC.

The rearrangement uses TRBV4-1 and TRBJ2-7, with D possibly TRBD2 on 5 matching bases. Germline CDR1 MGHRA, CDR2 YSYEKL. Deletions cut 1 base from V and 7 bases from J, with 17 bases between. This CDR3 contains 15 residues. CDR3 loop: CASSQAPPQPGEQYF. CDR3 DNA sequence: TGCGCCAGCAGCCAAGCCCCCCCACAACCGGGGGAGCAGTACTTC.

This chain joins TRBV2 and TRBJ1-2, with 9 bases lining up with TRBD1. With 3 bases clipped from V and 3 bases from J, the junction kept 8 bases outside the gene matches. The CDR3 length is 16 residues. Germline V lookup: CDR1 SNHLY, CDR2 FYNNEI. This chain's CDR3 is CASSEGQGTRDYGYTF. As DNA, the CDR3 is TGTGCCAGCAGTGAGGGACAGGGCACTCGCGACTATGGCTACACCTTC.

This chain uses TRBV10-1 with TRBJ2-3, with 7 nucleotides matching TRBD1. With V trimmed by 3 bases and J by 4 bases, 7 bases remained unmatched. This CDR3 comprises 15 residues. From germline, CDR1 is WNHNN and CDR2 SYGVQD (reference sequence). CDR3 protein: CASSEGGPFPDTQYF. DNA of the CDR3: TGCGCCAGCAGTGAAGGGGGCCCTTTCCCAGATACGCAGTATTTT.